The 30 T cell receptor beta chains in this list originate from one sample, sequenced in a study of blood T cell repertoires in COVID-19 (dated by TCRdb to 2020 to 2021). The library came from the immunoSEQ multiplex PCR assay. Drawn from immuneACCESS, this table holds only the in-frame rearrangements with V and J called that TCRdb kept. Clones are partly lost; checked studies trace under half to an unresolved V gene and leave the rest unexplained. The sample has some 310,000 clones on record, 80% to 90% of them singletons. 1% of the sample lies in the top ten. The sample consisted of peripheral blood. These receptors all come from a man aged 45 to 65 with active or convalescent COVID-19.

This chain links TRBV5-5 with TRBJ1-1; a possible D gene is TRBD1 (5 bases). Germline V gives CDR1 SGHKS, CDR2 YYEKEE (reference sequence). This CDR3 has 13 residues. Trimming removed 7 bases at V and 3 bases at J, with 13 bases between. CDR3 coding DNA: TGTGCCAGCCATACACAAGGGGACACTGAAGCTTTCTTT. It is translated as CASHTQGDTEAFF.

The chain employs TRBV6-5 and TRBJ1-3; unclear D gene. Germline CDR1 is MNHEY and CDR2 is SVGAGI. V lost 4 bases and J lost 4, with 14 bases in between. The CDR3 extends over 15 amino acids. CDR3 loop: CASSSRVGAGNTIYF. In nucleotides, the CDR3 is TGTGCCAGCAGTTCCCGGGTTGGAGCAGGAAACACCATATATTTT.

This clone came up once. The chain joins TRBV29-1 to TRBJ2-7; 8 nucleotides line up with TRBD1. The germline V gene encodes CDR1 SQVTM and CDR2 ANQGSEA. CDR3 length: 13 residues. Trimming took 6 bases from V and 6 from J; bases not matched to a gene: 10. The CDR3 DNA is TGCAGCGTAGGCATTTTACAGGGGGTCGAGCAGTACTTC. Its translation: CSVGILQGVEQYF.

This chain joins TRBV4-1 and TRBJ2-5, with 7 bases aligning to TRBD2. V lost 3 bases to trimming and J lost 5 bases; unmatched junction nucleotides: 9. Germline assignment: CDR1 MGHRA and CDR2 YSYEKL. The CDR3 is 15 amino acids. CDR3 in amino acids: CASSHYSGLGETQYF. As DNA, the CDR3 is TGCGCCAGCAGCCACTATAGCGGGCTAGGGGAGACCCAGTACTTC.

For the CDR3, the DNA is TGTGCCAGCAGCTTGTCCAGGGAGGACACTGAAGCTTTCTTT. It is translated as CASSLSREDTEAFF. The gene calls are TRBV5-5 and TRBJ1-1, with a tentative D call TRBD1 (5 bases). This CDR3 is built from 14 residues. Germline V gives CDR1 SGHKS, CDR2 YYEKEE (reference sequence). Trimming left V 1 base short and J 3 bases short, with 10 bases between.

The rearrangement uses TRBV6-2 or TRBV6-3 and TRBJ2-5; 7 positions match TRBD1. Per the germline V gene, CDR1 is MNHEY and CDR2 is SVGEGT. The CDR3 length is 15 residues. V gave up 5 bases and J gave up 4 bases; unmatched junction bases: 10. As DNA, the CDR3 is TGTGCCAGCAGTCAACGAGGGACAGCTATAGAGACCCAGTACTTC. The encoded protein is CASSQRGTAIETQYF.

The chain couples TRBV28 to TRBJ1-2, with D maybe TRBD1 (5 bases). Per germline, CDR1 MDHEN and CDR2 SYDVKM. CDR3 size: 14 residues. V was trimmed by 7 bases and J by 5 bases, leaving 17 bases between them. CDR3 DNA sequence: TGTGCCAGCAATTCGGGGGGATCCTATTATGGCTACACCTTC. Protein sequence: CASNSGGSYYGYTF.

The chain recombines TRBV5-1 with TRBJ2-7; D possibly corresponds to TRBD1 (6 bases). The CDR3 runs 15 residues. The V end was cut by 1 base, the J end by 3 bases, with 14 bases between. The germline CDR1 and CDR2 sequences are SGHRS and YFSETQ. The CDR3 sequence is CASSLIRQEGYEQYF. The CDR3 bases are TGCGCCAGCAGCTTGATTCGACAGGAAGGCTACGAGCAGTACTTC.

The chain links TRBV4-2 to TRBJ1-3, with D maybe TRBD1 (5 bases). Trimming pared 1 base from V and 1 base from J, leaving 5 bases between. The germline gives CDR1 LGHNA, CDR2 YNFKEQ. The CDR3 is 14 residues long. The CDR3 sequence is CASSQAGSGNTIYF. The CDR3 nucleotides read TGTGCCAGCAGCCAAGCAGGGTCTGGAAACACCATATATTTT.

V is TRBV5-4 and J is TRBJ1-4, with 7 bases matching TRBD1. The CDR3 length is 15 residues. Looked up from germline, CDR1 is SGHNT and CDR2 is YYREEE (reference sequence). V was clipped by 4 bases and J by 1 base; unmatched bases: 4. For the CDR3, the DNA is TGTGCCAGCAGCCTGAGGGGGCTAACTAATGAAAAACTGTTTTTT. Translating it yields CASSLRGLTNEKLFF.

This clone was counted a single time. This chain uses TRBV18 with TRBJ1-1, with D tentatively TRBD1 (6 bases). The CDR3 runs to 14 residues. Germline V gene data show CDR1 as KGHSH and CDR2 as LQKENI. V lost 3 bases, J lost 4 bases, and 12 bases lay in between. CDR3 in amino acids: CASSPHRDSTEAFF. The DNA of the CDR3 is TGTGCCAGCTCACCTCACAGGGATAGCACTGAAGCTTTCTTT.

The gene calls are TRBV28 and TRBJ1-4; D unresolved. The V gene lost 7 bases and the J gene lost 5 bases, with 8 bases spanning the gap. The germline V gene encodes CDR1 MDHEN and CDR2 SYDVKM. The CDR3 consists of 12 residues. The CDR3 sequence: CASTARNEKLFF. The CDR3 nucleotides read TGTGCCAGCACAGCGCGGAATGAAAAACTGTTTTTT. The variable domain in full, with the rest retrieved from reference TRBV28 and TRBJ1-4, is DVKVTQSSRYLVKRTGEKVFLECVQDMDHENMFWYRQDPGLGLRLIYFSYDVKMKEKGDIPEGYSVSREKKERFSLILESASTNQTSMYLCASTARNEKLFFGSGTQLSVL.

The V and J genes are TRBV5-4 and TRBJ2-3, with TRBD2 matching 8 bases. CDR1 and CDR2 from the germline V gene are SGHNT and YYREEE (reference sequence). This CDR3 has 14 amino acids. Trimming removed 3 bases from V and 3 bases from J; junction bases left unmatched: 3. DNA of the CDR3: TGTGCCAGCAGCTCAAGCGGGAGAACAGATACGCAGTATTTT. It yields the protein CASSSSGRTDTQYF. The full variable domain, rest sourced from reference TRBV5-4 and TRBJ2-3, is ETGVTQSPTHLIKTRGQQVTLRCSSQSGHNTVSWYQQALGQGPQFIFQYYREEENGRGNFPPRFSGLQFPNYSSELNVNALELDDSALYLCASSSSGRTDTQYFGPGTRLTVL.

The chain employs TRBV2 and TRBJ1-5, with D tentatively TRBD1 (5 bases). CDR1 SNHLY and CDR2 FYNNEI come from the germline V gene. The CDR3 totals 14 residues. The germline V and J ends were trimmed by 3 bases and 5 bases, with 11 bases remaining between them. This CDR3 reads CASSEGTFDQPQHF. Here the CDR3 DNA reads TGTGCCAGCAGTGAGGGGACTTTTGATCAGCCCCAGCATTTT.

V usage is TRBV5-5 and J usage is TRBJ1-1, with 7 positions matching TRBD1. The V segment lost 3 bases and the J segment 3 bases; nucleotides outside the gene matches: 5. CDR1 and CDR2 from the germline V gene are SGHKS and YYEKEE (reference sequence). The CDR3 consists of 14 residues. The CDR3 protein is CASSSATGHTEAFF. For the CDR3, the DNA is TGTGCCAGCAGCTCCGCGACAGGGCACACTGAAGCTTTCTTT.

CDR3 residues: CSASPRAIVVANEKLFF. The DNA for the CDR3 is TGCAGTGCTAGTCCCAGGGCTATAGTGGTGGCTAATGAAAAACTGTTTTTT. The chain recombines TRBV20-1 with TRBJ1-4; D is possibly TRBD1 (5 bases). The length of the CDR3 is 17 residues. V was trimmed by 3 bases and J by 3 bases, leaving 20 bases between them. Looked up from germline, CDR1 is DFQATT and CDR2 is SNEGSKA (reference sequence).

The rearrangement uses TRBV29-1 and TRBJ1-2, with TRBD1 as a possible D gene (6 bases). Germline loops: CDR1 SQVTM, CDR2 ANQGSEA. The CDR3 covers 13 residues. V lost 6 bases to trimming and J lost 6 bases, with 17 bases between them. In DNA form, the CDR3 reads TGCAGCGTCGCGCCCCAGGGGTATGATGGCTACACCTTC. Amino acids: CSVAPQGYDGYTF.

The chain combines TRBV5-1 with TRBJ1-2, with 9 bases identical to TRBD1. V lost 3 bases and J lost 4; bases outside the gene matches: 4. Germline V gene data show CDR1 as SGHRS and CDR2 as YFSETQ. The CDR3 is made up of 14 amino acids. DNA of the CDR3: TGCGCCAGCAGCTCGGGACAGGGCTCCTATGGCTACACCTTC. Translated: CASSSGQGSYGYTF.

V and J are TRBV19 and TRBJ2-5, with a tentative D call TRBD2 (5 bases). The germline V gene has CDR1 LNHDA and CDR2 SQIVND (reference sequence). Between the trimmed V and J ends, which lost 6 bases and 7 bases, there was a span of 15 bases. This CDR3 has 13 amino acids. CDR3 nucleotide sequence: TGTGCCAGTAGCCCGACCCTCCGGGGGACCCAGTACTTC. Translation gives CASSPTLRGTQYF.

CDR3 sequence reads: CASSLEGWETGGFYNEQFF. In nucleotides, the CDR3 is TGTGCCAGCAGCTTAGAGGGTTGGGAGACAGGGGGATTCTACAATGAGCAGTTCTTC. The genes are TRBV7-9 and TRBJ2-1, with 9 positions matching TRBD1. This CDR3 has 19 residues. Trimming at V came to 1 base and at J to 3 bases, leaving 13 bases not matched to a gene. Germline V gene data show CDR1 as SEHNR and CDR2 as FQNEAQ (reference sequence).

This chain links TRBV7-2 with TRBJ2-5, with D unresolved. Trimming took off 5 bases at V and 0 bases at J, with 10 bases between the two ends. The CDR3 extends over 14 amino acids. Germline lookup yields CDR1 SGHTA and CDR2 FQGNSA. The CDR3 DNA reads TGTGCCAGCAGCCCCATCCCCCACCAAGAGACCCAGTACTTC. Its protein product is CASSPIPHQETQYF.

The chain joins TRBV19 to TRBJ1-2; 8 bases are a match to TRBD1. This CDR3 contains 16 residues. V trimming: 3 bases; J trimming: 3 bases; junction bases outside the gene matches: 9. Germline V gene data show CDR1 as LNHDA and CDR2 as SQIVND (reference sequence). DNA of the CDR3: TGTGCCAGTAGTATTAGCCGCCCGACAGGGGACTATGGCTACACCTTC. Its translation is CASSISRPTGDYGYTF.

The CDR3 sequence is CATSRAPRGHNQPQHF. CDR3 DNA: TGTGCCACCAGCAGAGCCCCACGGGGACACAATCAGCCCCAGCATTTT. J is TRBJ1-5 and V is TRBV15, with D possibly matching TRBD1 (6 bases). Germline values: CDR1 LNHNV, CDR2 YYDKDF (reference sequence). The V end lost 1 base, the J end lost 3 bases, and 13 bases lay between the germline ends. This CDR3 has 16 amino acids.

The gene calls are TRBV9 and TRBJ2-5, with no clear D. Germline CDR1 reads SGDLS; CDR2 reads YYNGEE. The V end was cut by 0 bases, the J end by 1 base, with 10 bases between. This CDR3 spans 15 amino acids. The CDR3 coding sequence is TGTGCCAGCAGCGTAGGAGTAGCCTCCCAAGAGACCCAGTACTTC. As protein: CASSVGVASQETQYF.

The chain uses TRBV7-9 and TRBJ2-2; D possibly corresponds to TRBD2 (6 bases). The germline V gene has CDR1 SEHNR and CDR2 FQNEAQ (reference sequence). V lost 0 bases and J 6 bases, leaving 8 bases between the germline ends. CDR3 size: 14 residues. CDR3 bases: TGTGCCAGCAGCTTAGCCGGGACTCCCGGGGAGCTGTTTTTT. This sequence encodes CASSLAGTPGELFF.

This chain uses TRBV19 with TRBJ1-4; no definite D call. The ends were cut back, 3 bases at V and 0 bases at J, with 8 bases in the middle. Germline-derived CDR1 and CDR2 are LNHDA and SQIVND (reference sequence). The CDR3 length is 15 residues. The CDR3 spells CASSIQLATNEKLFF. CDR3 DNA sequence: TGTGCCAGTAGTATTCAGTTGGCAACTAATGAAAAACTGTTTTTT.

The J gene is TRBJ2-2, the V gene TRBV19; D is possibly TRBD2 (5 bases). Germline lookup yields CDR1 LNHDA and CDR2 SQIVND (reference sequence). The CDR3 has 14 amino acids. With 7 bases removed from V and 0 bases from J, the gap between germline ends came to 9 bases. The CDR3 DNA reads TGTGCCAGTACTGCCGGGACGAACACCGGGGAGCTGTTTTTT. Protein sequence: CASTAGTNTGELFF.

The J gene is TRBJ1-5, the V gene TRBV30, with D perhaps matching TRBD1 (5 bases). From germline, CDR1 is GTSNPN and CDR2 SVGIG (reference sequence). Trimming stripped 2 bases from V and 3 bases from J, with 11 bases between. This CDR3 region has 14 residues. Written as DNA, the CDR3 is TGTGCCTGGAGTATTGACAGTAACAATCAGCCCCAGCATTTT. Translating gives CAWSIDSNNQPQHF.

The V and J genes are TRBV15 and TRBJ1-2, with TRBD1 matching 8 bases. The CDR3 has 13 amino acids. J gave up 7 bases and V 4 bases, and 5 bases lay outside the gene matches. Germline CDR1 is LNHNV and CDR2 is YYDKDF (reference sequence). The CDR3 protein is CATSTGTGRGYTF. The CDR3 nucleotides read TGTGCCACCAGCACCGGGACAGGCCGTGGCTACACCTTC.

This clone was recorded once. The rearrangement joins TRBV9 to TRBJ2-6; D remains unclear. Per the germline V gene, CDR1 is SGDLS and CDR2 is YYNGEE. V gave up 1 base and J gave up 4 bases, with 3 bases separating them. The CDR3 contains 13 residues. The CDR3 sequence: CASSVLGANVLTF. As DNA, the CDR3 is TGTGCCAGCAGCGTACTGGGGGCCAACGTCCTGACTTTC.